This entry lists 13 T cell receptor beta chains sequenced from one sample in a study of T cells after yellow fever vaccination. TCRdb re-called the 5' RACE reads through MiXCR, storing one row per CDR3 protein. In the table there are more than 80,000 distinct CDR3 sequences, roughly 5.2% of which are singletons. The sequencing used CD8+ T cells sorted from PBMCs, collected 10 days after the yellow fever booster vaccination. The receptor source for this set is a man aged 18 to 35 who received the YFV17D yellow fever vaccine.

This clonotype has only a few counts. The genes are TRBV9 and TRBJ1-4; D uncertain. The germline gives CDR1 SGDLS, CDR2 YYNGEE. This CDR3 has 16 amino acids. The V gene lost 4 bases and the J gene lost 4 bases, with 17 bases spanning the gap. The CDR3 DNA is TGTGCCAGCAGCCCGACGGGCAGGCCCCATAATGAAAAACTGTTTTTT. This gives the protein CASSPTGRPHNEKLFF.

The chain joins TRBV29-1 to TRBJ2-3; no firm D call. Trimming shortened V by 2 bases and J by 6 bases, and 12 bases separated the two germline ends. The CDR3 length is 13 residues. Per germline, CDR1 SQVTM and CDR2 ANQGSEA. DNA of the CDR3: TGCAGCGTTGAATTTCCCTTGGTCGATACGCAGTATTTT. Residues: CSVEFPLVDTQYF.

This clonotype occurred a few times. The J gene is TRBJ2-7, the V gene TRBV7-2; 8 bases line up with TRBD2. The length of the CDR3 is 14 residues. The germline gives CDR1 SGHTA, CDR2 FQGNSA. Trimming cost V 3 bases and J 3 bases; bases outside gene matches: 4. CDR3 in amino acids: CASSFSSGSYEQYF. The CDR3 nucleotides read TGTGCCAGCAGCTTTTCGAGCGGGAGCTACGAGCAGTACTTC.

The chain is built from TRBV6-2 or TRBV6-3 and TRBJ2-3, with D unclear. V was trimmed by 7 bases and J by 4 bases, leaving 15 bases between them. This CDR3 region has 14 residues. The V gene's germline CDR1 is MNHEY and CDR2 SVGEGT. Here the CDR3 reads CASTHGRIPDTQYF. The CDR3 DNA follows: TGTGCCAGCACCCACGGGCGGATCCCAGATACGCAGTATTTT.

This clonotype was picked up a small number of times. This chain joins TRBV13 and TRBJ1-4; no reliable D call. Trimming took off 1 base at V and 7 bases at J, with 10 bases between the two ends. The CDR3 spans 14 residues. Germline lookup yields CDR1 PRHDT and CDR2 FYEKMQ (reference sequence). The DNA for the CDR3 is TGTGCCAGCAGCTTAGACAGCGTCGGTGAAAAACTGTTTTTT. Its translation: CASSLDSVGEKLFF.

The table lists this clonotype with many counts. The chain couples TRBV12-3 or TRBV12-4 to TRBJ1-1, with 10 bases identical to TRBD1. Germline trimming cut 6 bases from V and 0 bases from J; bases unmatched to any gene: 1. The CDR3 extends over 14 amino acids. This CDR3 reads CASSGQGVNTEAFF. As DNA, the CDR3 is TGTGCCAGCAGCGGACAGGGGGTGAACACTGAAGCTTTCTTT.

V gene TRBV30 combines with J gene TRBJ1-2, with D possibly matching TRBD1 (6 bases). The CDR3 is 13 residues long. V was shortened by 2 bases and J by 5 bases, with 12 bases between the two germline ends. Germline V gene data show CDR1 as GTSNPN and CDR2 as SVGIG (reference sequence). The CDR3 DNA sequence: TGTGCCTGGAGTCCCACAGGGTTGTATGGCTACACCTTC. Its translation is CAWSPTGLYGYTF.

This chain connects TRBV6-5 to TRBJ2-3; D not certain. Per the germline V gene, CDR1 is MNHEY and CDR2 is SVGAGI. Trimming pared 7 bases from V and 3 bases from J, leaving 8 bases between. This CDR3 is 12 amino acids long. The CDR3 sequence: CASTTPTDTQYF. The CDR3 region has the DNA TGTGCCAGCACCACTCCTACAGATACGCAGTATTTT.

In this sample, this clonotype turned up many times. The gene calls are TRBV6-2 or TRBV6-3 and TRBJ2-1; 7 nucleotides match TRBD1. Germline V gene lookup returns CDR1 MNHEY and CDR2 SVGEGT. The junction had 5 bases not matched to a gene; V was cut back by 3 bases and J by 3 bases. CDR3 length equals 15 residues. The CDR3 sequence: CASSYSDRVYNEQFF. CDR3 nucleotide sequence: TGTGCCAGCAGTTATTCCGACAGGGTCTACAATGAGCAGTTCTTC.

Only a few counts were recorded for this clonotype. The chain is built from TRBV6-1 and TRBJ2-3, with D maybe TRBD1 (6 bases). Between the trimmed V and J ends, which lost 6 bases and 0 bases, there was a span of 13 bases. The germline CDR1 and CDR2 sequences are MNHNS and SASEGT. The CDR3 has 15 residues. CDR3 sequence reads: CASRWGPSSTDTQYF. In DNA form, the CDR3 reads TGTGCCAGCAGATGGGGGCCTTCTAGCACAGATACGCAGTATTTT.

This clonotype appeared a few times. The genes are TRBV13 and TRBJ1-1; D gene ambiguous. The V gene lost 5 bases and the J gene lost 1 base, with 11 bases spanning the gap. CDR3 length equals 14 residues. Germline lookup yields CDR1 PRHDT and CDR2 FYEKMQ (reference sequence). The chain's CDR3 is CASSREDGNTEAFF. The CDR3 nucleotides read TGTGCCAGCAGCCGAGAGGACGGGAACACTGAAGCTTTCTTT.

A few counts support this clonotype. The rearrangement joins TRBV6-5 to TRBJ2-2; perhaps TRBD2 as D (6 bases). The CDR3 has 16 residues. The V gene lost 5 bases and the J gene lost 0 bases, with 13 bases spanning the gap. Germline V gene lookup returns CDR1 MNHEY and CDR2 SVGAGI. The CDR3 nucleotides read TGTGCCAGCAGTGACGAGGTAGCGGCGAACACCGGGGAGCTGTTTTTT. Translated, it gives CASSDEVAANTGELFF.

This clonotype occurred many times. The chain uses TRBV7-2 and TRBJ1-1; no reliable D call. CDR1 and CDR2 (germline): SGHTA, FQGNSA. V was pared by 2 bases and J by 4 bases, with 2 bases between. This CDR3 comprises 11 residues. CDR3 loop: CASSLLTEAFF. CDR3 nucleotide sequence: TGTGCCAGCAGCTTACTCACTGAAGCTTTCTTT.